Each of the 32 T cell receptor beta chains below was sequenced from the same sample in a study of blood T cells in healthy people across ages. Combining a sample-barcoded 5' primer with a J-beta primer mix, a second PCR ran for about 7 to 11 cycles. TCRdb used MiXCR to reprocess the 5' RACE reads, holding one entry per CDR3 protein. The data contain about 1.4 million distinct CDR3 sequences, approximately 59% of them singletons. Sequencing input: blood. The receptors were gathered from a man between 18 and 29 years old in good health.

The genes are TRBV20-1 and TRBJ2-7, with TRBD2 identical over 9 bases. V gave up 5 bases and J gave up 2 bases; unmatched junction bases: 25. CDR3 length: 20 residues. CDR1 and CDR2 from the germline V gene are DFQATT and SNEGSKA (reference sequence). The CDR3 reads CSARMNPGTSTNLRAYEQYF. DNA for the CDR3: TGCAGTGCTCGTATGAACCCCGGGACTAGCACAAATCTACGCGCCTACGAGCAGTACTTC.

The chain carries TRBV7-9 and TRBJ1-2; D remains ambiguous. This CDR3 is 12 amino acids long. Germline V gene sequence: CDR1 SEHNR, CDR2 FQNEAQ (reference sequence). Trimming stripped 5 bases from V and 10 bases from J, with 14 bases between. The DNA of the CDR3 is TGTGCCAGCAGCCGAGATAACAGAGCCTACACCTTC. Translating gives CASSRDNRAYTF.

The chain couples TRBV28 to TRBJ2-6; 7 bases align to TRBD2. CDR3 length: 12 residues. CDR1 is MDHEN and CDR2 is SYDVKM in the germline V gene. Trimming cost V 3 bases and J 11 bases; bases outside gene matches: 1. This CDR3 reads CASSFAGDVLTF. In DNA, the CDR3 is TGTGCCAGCAGTTTCGCGGGAGACGTCCTGACTTTC. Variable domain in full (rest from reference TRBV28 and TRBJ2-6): DVKVTQSSRYLVKRTGEKVFLECVQDMDHENMFWYRQDPGLGLRLIYFSYDVKMKEKGDIPEGYSVSREKKERFSLILESASTNQTSMYLCASSFAGDVLTFGAGSRLTVL.

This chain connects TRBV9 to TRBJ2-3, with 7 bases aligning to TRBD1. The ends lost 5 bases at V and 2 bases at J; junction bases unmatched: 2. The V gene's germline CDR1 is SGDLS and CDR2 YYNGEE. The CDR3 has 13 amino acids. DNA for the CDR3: TGTGCCAGCAGGGACAGGTACACAGATACGCAGTATTTT. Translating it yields CASRDRYTDTQYF. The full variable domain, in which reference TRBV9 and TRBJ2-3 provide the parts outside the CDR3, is DSGVTQTPKHLITATGQRVTLRCSPRSGDLSVYWYQQSLDQGLQFLIQYYNGEERAKGNILERFSAQQFPDLHSELNLSSLELGDSALYFCASRDRYTDTQYFGPGTRLTVL.

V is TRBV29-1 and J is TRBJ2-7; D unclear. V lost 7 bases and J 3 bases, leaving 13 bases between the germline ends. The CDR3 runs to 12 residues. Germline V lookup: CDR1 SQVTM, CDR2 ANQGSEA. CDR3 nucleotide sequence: TGCAGCGCCGAAGGCAGAGGCTACGAGCAGTACTTC. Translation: CSAEGRGYEQYF.

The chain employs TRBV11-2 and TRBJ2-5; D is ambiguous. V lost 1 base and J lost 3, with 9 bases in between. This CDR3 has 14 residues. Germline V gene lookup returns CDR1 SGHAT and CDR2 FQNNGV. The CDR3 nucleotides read TGTGCCAGCAGCTTAGTAGTCCGAAAAGAGACCCAGTACTTC. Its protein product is CASSLVVRKETQYF. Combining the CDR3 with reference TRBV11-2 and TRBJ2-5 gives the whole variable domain EAGVAQSPRYKIIEKRQSVAFWCNPISGHATLYWYQQILGQGPKLLIQFQNNGVVDDSQLPKDRFSAERLKGVDSTLKIQPAKLEDSAVYLCASSLVVRKETQYFGPGTRLLVL.

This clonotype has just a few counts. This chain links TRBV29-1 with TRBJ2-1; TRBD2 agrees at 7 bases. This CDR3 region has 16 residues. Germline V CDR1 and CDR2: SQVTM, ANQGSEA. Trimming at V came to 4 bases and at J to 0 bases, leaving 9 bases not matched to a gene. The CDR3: CSVGLAGGSSYNEQFF. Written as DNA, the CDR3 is TGCAGCGTTGGACTAGCCGGGGGTAGCTCCTACAATGAGCAGTTCTTC.

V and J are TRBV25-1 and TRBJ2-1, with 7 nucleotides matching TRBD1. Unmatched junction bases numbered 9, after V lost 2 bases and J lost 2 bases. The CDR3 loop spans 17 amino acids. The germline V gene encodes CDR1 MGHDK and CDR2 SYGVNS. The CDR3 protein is CASSEPLTTGAYNEQFF. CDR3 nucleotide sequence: TGTGCCAGCAGTGAACCCCTCACAACAGGGGCCTACAATGAGCAGTTCTTC.

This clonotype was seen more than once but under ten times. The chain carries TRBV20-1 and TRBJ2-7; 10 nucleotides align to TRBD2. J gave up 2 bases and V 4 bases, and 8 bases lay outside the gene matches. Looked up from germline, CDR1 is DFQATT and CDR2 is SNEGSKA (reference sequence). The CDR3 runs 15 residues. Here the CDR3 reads CSAMPPSGGAYEQYF. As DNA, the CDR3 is TGCAGTGCTATGCCCCCAAGCGGGGGGGCCTACGAGCAGTACTTC.

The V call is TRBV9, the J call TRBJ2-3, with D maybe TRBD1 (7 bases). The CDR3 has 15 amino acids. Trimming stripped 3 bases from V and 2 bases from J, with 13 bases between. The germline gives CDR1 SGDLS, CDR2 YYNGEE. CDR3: CASSGGDRYTDTQYF. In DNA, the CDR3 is TGTGCCAGCAGCGGCGGGGACAGATACACAGATACGCAGTATTTT.

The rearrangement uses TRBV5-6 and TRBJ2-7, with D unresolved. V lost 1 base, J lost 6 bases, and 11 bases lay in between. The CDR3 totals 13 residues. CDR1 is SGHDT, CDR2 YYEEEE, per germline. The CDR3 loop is CASSLPRLSEQYF. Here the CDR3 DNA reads TGTGCCAGCAGCTTGCCGAGGCTCTCCGAGCAGTACTTC.

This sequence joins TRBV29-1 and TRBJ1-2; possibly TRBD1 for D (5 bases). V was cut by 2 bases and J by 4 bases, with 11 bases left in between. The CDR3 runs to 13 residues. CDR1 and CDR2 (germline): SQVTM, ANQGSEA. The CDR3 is CSVENSGPYGYTF. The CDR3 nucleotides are TGCAGCGTTGAAAACTCGGGACCCTATGGCTACACCTTC.

The CDR3 spells CASSQRTGTPSTDTQYF. The CDR3 nucleotides read TGTGCCAGCAGCCAGAGGACCGGGACACCTAGCACAGATACGCAGTATTTT. The J gene is TRBJ2-3, the V gene TRBV14; D is possibly TRBD1 (6 bases). CDR1 and CDR2 (germline): SGHDN, FVKESK. This CDR3 has 17 residues. With 3 bases removed from V and 0 bases from J, the gap between germline ends came to 16 bases. Together with reference TRBV14 and TRBJ2-3, the CDR3 gives the full variable domain: EAGVTQFPSHSVIEKGQTVTLRCDPISGHDNLYWYRRVMGKEIKFLLHFVKESKQDESGMPNNRFLAERTGGTYSTLKVQPAELEDSGVYFCASSQRTGTPSTDTQYFGPGTRLTVL.

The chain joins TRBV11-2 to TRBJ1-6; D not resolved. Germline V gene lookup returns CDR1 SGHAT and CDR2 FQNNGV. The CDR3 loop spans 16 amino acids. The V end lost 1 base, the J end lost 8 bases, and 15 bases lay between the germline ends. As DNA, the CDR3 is TGTGCCAGCAGCTTAGTCGAGGGCCCTGGATATTCACCCCTCCACTTT. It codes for CASSLVEGPGYSPLHF.

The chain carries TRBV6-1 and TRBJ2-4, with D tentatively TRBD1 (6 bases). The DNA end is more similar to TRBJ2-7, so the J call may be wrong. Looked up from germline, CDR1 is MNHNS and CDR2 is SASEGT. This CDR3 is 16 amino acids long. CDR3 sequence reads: CASSDPFGRGDYEQYF. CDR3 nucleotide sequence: TGTGCCAGCAGTGATCCGTTCGGCAGGGGCGATTACGAGCAGTACTTC.

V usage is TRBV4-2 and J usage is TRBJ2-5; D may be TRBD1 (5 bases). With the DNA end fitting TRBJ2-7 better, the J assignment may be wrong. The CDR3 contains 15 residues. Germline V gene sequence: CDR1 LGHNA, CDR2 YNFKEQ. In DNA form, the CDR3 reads TGTGCCAGCTCTGTTTCCGGAGACAGTCGCTACGAGCAGTACTTC. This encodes CASSVSGDSRYEQYF.

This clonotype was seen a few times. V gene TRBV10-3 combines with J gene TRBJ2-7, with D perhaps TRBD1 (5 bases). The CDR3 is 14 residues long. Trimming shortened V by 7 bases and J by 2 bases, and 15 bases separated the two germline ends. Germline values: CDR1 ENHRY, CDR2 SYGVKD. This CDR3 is CAIKLNRQTYEQYF. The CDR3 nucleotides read TGTGCCATCAAGTTAAACAGGCAAACCTACGAGCAGTACTTC.

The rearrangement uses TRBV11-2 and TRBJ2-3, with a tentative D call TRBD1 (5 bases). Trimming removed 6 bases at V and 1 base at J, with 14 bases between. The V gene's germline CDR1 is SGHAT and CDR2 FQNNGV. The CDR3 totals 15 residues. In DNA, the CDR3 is TGTGCCAGCAGTCCCACGGTCAGGGGCACAGATACGCAGTATTTT. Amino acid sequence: CASSPTVRGTDTQYF.

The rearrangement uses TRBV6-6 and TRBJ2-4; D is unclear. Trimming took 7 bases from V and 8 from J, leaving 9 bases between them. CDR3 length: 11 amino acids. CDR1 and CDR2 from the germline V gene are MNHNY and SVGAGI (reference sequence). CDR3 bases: TGTGCCAGCACCCGTGGGGACATTCAGTACTTC. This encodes CASTRGDIQYF.

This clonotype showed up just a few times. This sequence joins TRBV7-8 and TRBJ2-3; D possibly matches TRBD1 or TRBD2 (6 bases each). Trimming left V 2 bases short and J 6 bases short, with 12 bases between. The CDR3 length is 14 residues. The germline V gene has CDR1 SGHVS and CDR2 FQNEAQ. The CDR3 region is CASSLMGGGDTQYF. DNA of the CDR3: TGTGCCAGCAGCTTAATGGGGGGCGGGGATACGCAGTATTTT.

CDR3 nucleotides: TGCAGTGCTAGAGGAGGGGTACAAGAGACCCAGTACTTC. Its protein product is CSARGGVQETQYF. The chain joins TRBV20-1 to TRBJ2-5; the D gene could be TRBD1 or TRBD2 (5 bases each). The CDR3 length is 13 residues. CDR1 and CDR2 from the germline V gene are DFQATT and SNEGSKA (reference sequence). With 1 base removed from V and 2 bases from J, the gap between germline ends came to 8 bases.

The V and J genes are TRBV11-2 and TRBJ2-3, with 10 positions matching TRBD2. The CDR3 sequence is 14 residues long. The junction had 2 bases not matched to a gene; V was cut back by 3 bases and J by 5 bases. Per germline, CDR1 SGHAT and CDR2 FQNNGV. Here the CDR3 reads CASSFQREGDTQYF. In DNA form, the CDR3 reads TGTGCCAGCAGCTTTCAGCGGGAGGGAGATACGCAGTATTTT.

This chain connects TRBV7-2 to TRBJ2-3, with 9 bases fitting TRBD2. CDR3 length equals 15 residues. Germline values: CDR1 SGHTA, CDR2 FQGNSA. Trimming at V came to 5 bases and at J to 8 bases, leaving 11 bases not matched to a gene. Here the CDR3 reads CASSVSGSYESTQYF. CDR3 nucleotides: TGTGCCAGCAGCGTTAGCGGGAGCTACGAGTCTACGCAGTATTTT.

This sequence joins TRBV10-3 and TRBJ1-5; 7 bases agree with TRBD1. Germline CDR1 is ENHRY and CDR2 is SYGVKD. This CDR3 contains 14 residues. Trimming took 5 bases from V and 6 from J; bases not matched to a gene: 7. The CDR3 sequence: CAISRDRGSQPQHF. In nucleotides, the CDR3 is TGTGCCATCAGTCGGGACAGAGGGAGTCAGCCCCAGCATTTT.

DNA of the CDR3: TGCAGCAGTACAGACTCCTACGAGCAGTACTTC. Amino acid sequence: CSSTDSYEQYF. J is TRBJ2-7 and V is TRBV29-1; no firm D call. Germline V lookup: CDR1 SQVTM, CDR2 ANQGSEA. Trimming removed 8 bases from V and 0 bases from J, with 8 bases in between. The CDR3 covers 11 residues.

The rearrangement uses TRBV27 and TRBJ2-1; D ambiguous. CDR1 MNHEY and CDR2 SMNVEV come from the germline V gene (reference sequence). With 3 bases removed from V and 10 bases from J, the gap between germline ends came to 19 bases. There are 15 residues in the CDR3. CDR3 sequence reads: CASSLIRQVAGEQFF. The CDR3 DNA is TGTGCCAGCAGTTTGATCCGGCAGGTGGCCGGGGAGCAGTTCTTC.

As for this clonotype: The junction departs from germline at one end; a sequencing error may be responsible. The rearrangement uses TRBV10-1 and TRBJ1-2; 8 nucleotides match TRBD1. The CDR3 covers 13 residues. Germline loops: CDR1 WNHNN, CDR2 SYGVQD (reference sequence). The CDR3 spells CASIRQGSYSYTF. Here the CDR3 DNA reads TGCGCCAGCATTAGACAGGGGTCCTATAGCTACACCTTC.

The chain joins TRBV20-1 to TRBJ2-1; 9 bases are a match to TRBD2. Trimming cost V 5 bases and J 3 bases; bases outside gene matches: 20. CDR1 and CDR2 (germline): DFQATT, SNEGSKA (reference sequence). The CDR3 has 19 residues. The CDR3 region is CSAPHFRGAGGIYYNEQFF. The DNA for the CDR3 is TGCAGTGCTCCCCATTTTAGGGGCGCGGGGGGGATCTACTACAATGAGCAGTTCTTC.

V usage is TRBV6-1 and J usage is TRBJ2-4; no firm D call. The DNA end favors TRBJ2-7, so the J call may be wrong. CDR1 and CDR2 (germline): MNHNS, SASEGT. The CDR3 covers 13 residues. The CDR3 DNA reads TGTGCCACCTACTTCCGGGCAGCCTACGAGCAGTACTTC. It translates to CATYFRAAYEQYF.

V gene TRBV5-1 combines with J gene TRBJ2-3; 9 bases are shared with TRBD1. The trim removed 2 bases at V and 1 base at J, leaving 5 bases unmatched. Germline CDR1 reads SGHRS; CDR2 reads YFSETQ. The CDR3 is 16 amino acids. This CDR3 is CASSFVRDRGTDTQYF. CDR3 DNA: TGCGCCAGCAGCTTTGTTAGGGACAGGGGCACAGATACGCAGTATTTT.

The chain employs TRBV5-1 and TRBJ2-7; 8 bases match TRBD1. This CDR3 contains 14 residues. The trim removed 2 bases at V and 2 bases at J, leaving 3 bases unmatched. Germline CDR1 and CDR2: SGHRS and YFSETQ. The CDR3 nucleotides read TGCGCCAGCAGCTTACAGGGGGACACCTACGAGCAGTACTTC. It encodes CASSLQGDTYEQYF.

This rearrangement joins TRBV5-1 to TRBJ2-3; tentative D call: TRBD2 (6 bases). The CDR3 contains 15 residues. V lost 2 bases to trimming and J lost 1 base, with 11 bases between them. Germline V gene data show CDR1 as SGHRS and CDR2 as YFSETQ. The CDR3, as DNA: TGCGCCAGCAGCTTCCAGCGGGCTGGCACAGATACGCAGTATTTT. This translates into CASSFQRAGTDTQYF.